Sequencing of this T cell receptor beta chain was carried out in a study of T-cell reconstitution after alpha-beta-depleted transplantation in children. This clonotype appeared many times. Preparation of the TCRbeta library involved a method that used unique molecular identifiers. TCRdb independently ran MiXCR on the PCR reads; one entry per CDR3 protein. Among about 610,000 distinct CDR3 sequences listed, 8% to 11% were seen once. The germline CDR1 and CDR2 sequences are SQVTM and ANQGSEA. V lost 5 bases to trimming and J lost 5 bases, with 16 bases between them. CDR3 size: 13 residues. This chain joins TRBV29-1 and TRBJ2-7; D tentatively fits TRBD1 or TRBD2 (5 bases each). The receptor's source is a human donor who donated a stem cell graft to a child with acute myeloid leukemia. Here the sequenced sample was PBMCs from the stem cell graft donor, taken from the stem cell graft. The CDR3 sequence: CSVLRAGPHEQYF. The CDR3 coding sequence is TGCAGCGTTCTGCGGGCAGGGCCCCACGAGCAGTACTTC.